These 8 T cell receptor beta chains came from one sample sequenced in a study of blood T cell repertoires in COVID-19. Sequenced by immunoSEQ multiplex PCR; TCRdb stores in-frame clones only, minus some. The sample shows 250,000 or so clones, about nine tenths of them seen only once. The sample taken for sequencing was peripheral blood. The receptor source for this set is a man aged 60 to 69 with acute or convalescent COVID-19.

The chain uses TRBV30 and TRBJ2-7, with D perhaps TRBD2 (6 bases). V lost 0 bases to trimming and J lost 6 bases, with 21 bases between them. The CDR3 totals 16 residues. Germline V gene data show CDR1 as GTSNPN and CDR2 as SVGIG (reference sequence). The CDR3, as DNA: TGTGCCTGGAGTGTAAAAGGCGGGGCCGCGGGTGCCGAGCAGTACTTC. Translation: CAWSVKGGAAGAEQYF.

About this clone: The junction differs from germline at one of its ends, possibly a read error. V usage is TRBV30 and J usage is TRBJ2-1; 10 nucleotides agree with TRBD2. This CDR3 is 14 amino acids long. Germline V gene sequence: CDR1 GTSNPN, CDR2 SVGIG (reference sequence). CDR3 nucleotides: TGTGCCTGCTCCGGGACTAGCGCCTACAGTGAGCAGTTCTTC. The encoded protein is CACSGTSAYSEQFF.

This chain uses TRBV11-2 with TRBJ2-7; 12 bases align to TRBD1. Germline CDR1 SGHAT, CDR2 FQNNGV. This CDR3 spans 14 amino acids. V dropped 3 bases and J dropped 5; count of bases not matched to a gene: 2. The CDR3 region has the DNA TGTGCCAGCAGCTTCGGGACAGGGGGCCACGAGCAGTACTTC. Translating gives CASSFGTGGHEQYF.

V gene TRBV19 combines with J gene TRBJ2-3; the D gene is possibly TRBD1 (5 bases). With 3 bases removed from V and 4 bases from J, the gap between germline ends came to 17 bases. The CDR3 has 16 amino acids. Germline CDR1 is LNHDA and CDR2 is SQIVND (reference sequence). The CDR3 DNA is TGTGCCAGTAGTATTCTCACTCAGGGTGTCGCAGATACGCAGTATTTT. Amino acid sequence: CASSILTQGVADTQYF.

CDR3 loop: CASSLDSGYTDTQYF. The DNA of the CDR3 is TGTGCCAGCAGCTTGGATAGCGGGTACACAGATACGCAGTATTTT. This chain joins TRBV5-6 and TRBJ2-3, with 7 bases fitting TRBD2. Trimming took 0 bases from V and 2 from J; bases not matched to a gene: 3. The CDR3 totals 15 residues. CDR1 is SGHDT, CDR2 YYEEEE, per germline.

Turning to this clone: The same CDR3 arises from other DNA sequences in this sample as well. The V gene is TRBV9, the J gene TRBJ2-5; 9 bases agree with TRBD2. Trimming at V came to 2 bases and at J to 5 bases, leaving 4 bases not matched to a gene. This CDR3 has 14 residues. Germline loops: CDR1 SGDLS, CDR2 YYNGEE. The CDR3 region has the DNA TGTGCCAGCAGCGTCTTAGCGGGAGTCGAGACCCAGTACTTC. This codes for CASSVLAGVETQYF.

The gene calls are TRBV12-3 or TRBV12-4 and TRBJ2-7; D may be TRBD1 (6 bases). CDR3 length: 12 amino acids. V dropped 7 bases and J dropped 6 bases, with 13 bases sitting between them. The CDR3 is CASTSQGTEQYF. The CDR3 DNA sequence: TGTGCCAGCACATCACAGGGCACCGAGCAGTACTTC.

The chain carries TRBV20-1 and TRBJ2-2, with 9 bases that match TRBD1. This CDR3 region has 16 residues. Germline V gene data show CDR1 as DFQATT and CDR2 as SNEGSKA (reference sequence). Unmatched junction bases numbered 5, after V lost 3 bases and J lost 0 bases. DNA of the CDR3: TGCAGTGCTAGTAACAGGGGGCAAACGAACACCGGGGAGCTGTTTTTT. It is translated as CSASNRGQTNTGELFF.